Described below is a single T cell receptor beta chain sequence and its context. This record comes from a study of blood T cells in healthy people across ages. There were healthy Caucasian individuals from Russia, aged roughly 6 to 100, serving as donors. A second PCR of roughly 7 to 11 cycles used a sample-barcoded 5' primer and a J-beta primer mix. Each cDNA molecule carried a tag from a template-switch adaptor that contained 12 random nucleotides. TCRdb passed the 5' RACE reads through MiXCR, listing each CDR3 protein once. The sample yields about 1.8 million distinct CDR3 sequences, roughly 50% seen once. The V and J ends lost 2 bases and 2 bases respectively, with 11 bases between them. CDR1 is MDHEN and CDR2 is SYDVKM in the germline V gene. The CDR3 consists of 15 residues.

Material: blood. The receptor comes from a woman aged 40 to 50 in good health. This chain links TRBV28 with TRBJ2-3; D unclear. The CDR3 nucleotides are TGTGCCAGCAGTTTAGGGCAGGTTCACACAGATACGCAGTATTTT. It encodes CASSLGQVHTDTQYF. Supplemented by reference TRBV28 and TRBJ2-3, the full variable domain reads DVKVTQSSRYLVKRTGEKVFLECVQDMDHENMFWYRQDPGLGLRLIYFSYDVKMKEKGDIPEGYSVSREKKERFSLILESASTNQTSMYLCASSLGQVHTDTQYFGPGTRLTVL.